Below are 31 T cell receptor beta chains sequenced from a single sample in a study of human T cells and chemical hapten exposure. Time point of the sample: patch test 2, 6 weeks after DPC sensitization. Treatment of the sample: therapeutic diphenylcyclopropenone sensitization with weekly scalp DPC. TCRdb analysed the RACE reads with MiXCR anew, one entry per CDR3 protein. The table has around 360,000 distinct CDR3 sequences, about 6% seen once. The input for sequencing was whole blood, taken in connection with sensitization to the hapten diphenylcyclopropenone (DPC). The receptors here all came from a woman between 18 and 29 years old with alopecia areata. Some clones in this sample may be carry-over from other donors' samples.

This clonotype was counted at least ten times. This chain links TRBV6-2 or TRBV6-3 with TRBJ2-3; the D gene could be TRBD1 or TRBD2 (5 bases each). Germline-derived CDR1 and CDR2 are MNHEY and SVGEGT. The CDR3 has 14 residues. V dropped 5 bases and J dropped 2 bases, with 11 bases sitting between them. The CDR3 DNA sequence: TGTGCCAGCAGTGGGGGATCGGTCACAGATACGCAGTATTTT. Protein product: CASSGGSVTDTQYF.

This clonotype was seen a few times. The CDR3 bases are TGTGCCAGCAGCGTAGCGGGGGATAGCTCCTACAATGAGCAGTTCTTC. Amino acids: CASSVAGDSSYNEQFF. V is TRBV9 and J is TRBJ2-1; a possible D gene is TRBD2 (6 bases). Germline V CDR1 and CDR2: SGDLS, YYNGEE. The length of the CDR3 is 16 residues. V lost 0 bases to trimming and J lost 0 bases, with 10 bases between them. The full variable domain, rest sourced from reference TRBV9 and TRBJ2-1, is DSGVTQTPKHLITATGQRVTLRCSPRSGDLSVYWYQQSLDQGLQFLIQYYNGEERAKGNILERFSAQQFPDLHSELNLSSLELGDSALYFCASSVAGDSSYNEQFFGPGTRLTVL.

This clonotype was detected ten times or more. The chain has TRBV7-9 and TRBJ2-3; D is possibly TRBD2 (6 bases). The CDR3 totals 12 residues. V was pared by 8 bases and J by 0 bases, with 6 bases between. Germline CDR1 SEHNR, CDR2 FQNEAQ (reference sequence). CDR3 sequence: CASGTSTDTQYF. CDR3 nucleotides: TGTGCCAGCGGGACTAGCACAGATACGCAGTATTTT.

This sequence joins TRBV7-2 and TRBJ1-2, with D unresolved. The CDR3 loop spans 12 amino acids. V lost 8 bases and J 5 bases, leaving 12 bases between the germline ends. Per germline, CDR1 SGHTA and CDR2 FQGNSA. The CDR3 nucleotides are TGTGCCAGCCGTCAAACAGAATATGGCTACACCTTC. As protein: CASRQTEYGYTF. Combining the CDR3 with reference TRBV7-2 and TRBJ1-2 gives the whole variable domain GAGVSQSPSNKVTEKGKDVELRCDPISGHTALYWYRQSLGQGLEFLIYFQGNSAPDKSGLPSDRFSAERTGGSVSTLTIQRTQQEDSAVYLCASRQTEYGYTFGSGTRLTVV.

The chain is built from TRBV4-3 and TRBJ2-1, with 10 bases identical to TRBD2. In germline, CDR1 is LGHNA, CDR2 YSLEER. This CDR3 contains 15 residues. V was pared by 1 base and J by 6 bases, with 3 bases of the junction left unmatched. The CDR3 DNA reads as TGCGCCAGCAGCCAAGGGAGCGGGGGGGCCAATGAGCAGTTCTTC. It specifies CASSQGSGGANEQFF.

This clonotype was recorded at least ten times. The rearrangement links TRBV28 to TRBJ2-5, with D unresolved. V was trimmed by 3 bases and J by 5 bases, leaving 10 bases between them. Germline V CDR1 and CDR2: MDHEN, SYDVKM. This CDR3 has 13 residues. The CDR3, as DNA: TGTGCCAGCAGTTTCGAGCCCGGGGAGACCCAGTACTTC. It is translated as CASSFEPGETQYF.

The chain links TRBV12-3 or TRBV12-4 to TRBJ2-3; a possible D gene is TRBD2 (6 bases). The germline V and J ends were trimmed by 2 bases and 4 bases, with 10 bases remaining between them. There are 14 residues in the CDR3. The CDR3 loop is CASSLNGEADTQYF. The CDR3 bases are TGTGCCAGCAGTTTAAACGGGGAGGCAGATACGCAGTATTTT.

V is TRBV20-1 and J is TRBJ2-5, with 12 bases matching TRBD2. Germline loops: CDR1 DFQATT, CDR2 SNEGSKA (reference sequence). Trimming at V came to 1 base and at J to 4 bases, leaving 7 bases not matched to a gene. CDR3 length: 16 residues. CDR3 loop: CSARGGLAGYGETQYF. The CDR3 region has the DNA TGCAGTGCTAGAGGTGGACTAGCGGGGTATGGAGAGACCCAGTACTTC.

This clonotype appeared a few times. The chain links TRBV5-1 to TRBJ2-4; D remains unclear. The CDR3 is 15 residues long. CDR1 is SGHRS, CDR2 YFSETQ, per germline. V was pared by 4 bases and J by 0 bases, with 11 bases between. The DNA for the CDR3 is TGCGCCAGCAGCGTGCCTTCCAGAGCCAAAAACATTCAGTACTTC. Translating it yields CASSVPSRAKNIQYF.

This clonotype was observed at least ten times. CDR3 bases: TGTGCCAGCAGCACCCCAAGGGGGGGGGCCTACGAGCAGTACTTC. This encodes CASSTPRGGAYEQYF. The chain couples TRBV2 to TRBJ2-7; D might be TRBD2 (7 bases). CDR3 size: 15 residues. V shed 6 bases and J shed 2 bases, with 17 bases lying between them. The V gene's germline CDR1 is SNHLY and CDR2 FYNNEI.

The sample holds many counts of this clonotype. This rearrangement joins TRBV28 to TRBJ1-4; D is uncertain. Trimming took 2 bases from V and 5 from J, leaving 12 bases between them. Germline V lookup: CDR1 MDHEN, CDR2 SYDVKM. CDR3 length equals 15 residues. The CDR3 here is CASSLKGLPNEKLFF. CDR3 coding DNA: TGTGCCAGCAGTTTAAAGGGCCTCCCGAATGAAAAACTGTTTTTT.

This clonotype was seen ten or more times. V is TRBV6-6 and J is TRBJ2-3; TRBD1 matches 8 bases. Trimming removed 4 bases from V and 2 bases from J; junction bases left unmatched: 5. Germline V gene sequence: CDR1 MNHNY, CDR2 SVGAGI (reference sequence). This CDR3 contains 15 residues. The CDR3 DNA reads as TGTGCCAGCAGTTGGGGGGACAGGCTCACAGATACGCAGTATTTT. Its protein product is CASSWGDRLTDTQYF.

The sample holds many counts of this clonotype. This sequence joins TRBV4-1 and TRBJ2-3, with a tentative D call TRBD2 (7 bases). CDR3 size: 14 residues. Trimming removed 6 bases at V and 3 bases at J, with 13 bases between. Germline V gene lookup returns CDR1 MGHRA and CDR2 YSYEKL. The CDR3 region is CASREGGGTDTQYF. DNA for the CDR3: TGCGCCAGCAGGGAAGGGGGGGGTACAGATACGCAGTATTTT.

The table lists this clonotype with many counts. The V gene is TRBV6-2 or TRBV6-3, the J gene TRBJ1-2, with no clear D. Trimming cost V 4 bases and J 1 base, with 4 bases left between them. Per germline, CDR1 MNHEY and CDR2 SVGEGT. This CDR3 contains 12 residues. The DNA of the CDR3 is TGTGCCAGCAGTTGGGATAACTATGGCTACACCTTC. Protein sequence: CASSWDNYGYTF.

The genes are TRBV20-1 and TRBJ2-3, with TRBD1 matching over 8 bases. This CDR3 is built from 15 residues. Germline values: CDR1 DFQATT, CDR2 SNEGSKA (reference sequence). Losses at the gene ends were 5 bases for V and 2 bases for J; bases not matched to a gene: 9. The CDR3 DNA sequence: TGCAGTGCTCATGAGGACAGGGACAACACAGATACGCAGTATTTT. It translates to CSAHEDRDNTDTQYF.

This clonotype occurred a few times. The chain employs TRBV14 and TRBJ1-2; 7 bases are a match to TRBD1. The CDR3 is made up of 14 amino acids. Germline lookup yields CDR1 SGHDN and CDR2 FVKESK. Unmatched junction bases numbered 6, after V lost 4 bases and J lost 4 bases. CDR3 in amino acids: CASSRDRAVYGYTF. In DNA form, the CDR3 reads TGTGCCAGCAGCCGAGACAGGGCGGTCTATGGCTACACCTTC.

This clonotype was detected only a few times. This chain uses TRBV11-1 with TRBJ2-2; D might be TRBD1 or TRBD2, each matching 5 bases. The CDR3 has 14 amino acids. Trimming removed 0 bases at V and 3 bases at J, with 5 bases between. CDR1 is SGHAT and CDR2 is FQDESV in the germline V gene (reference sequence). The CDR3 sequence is CASSLAGDTGELFF. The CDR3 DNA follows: TGTGCCAGCAGCTTAGCGGGGGACACCGGGGAGCTGTTTTTT.

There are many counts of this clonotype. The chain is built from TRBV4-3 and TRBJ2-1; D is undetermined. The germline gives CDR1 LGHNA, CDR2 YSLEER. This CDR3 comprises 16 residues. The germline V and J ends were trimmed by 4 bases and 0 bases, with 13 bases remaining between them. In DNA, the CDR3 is TGCGCCAGCAGCCCGAGTTCATCCTTCTCCTACAATGAGCAGTTCTTC. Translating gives CASSPSSSFSYNEQFF.

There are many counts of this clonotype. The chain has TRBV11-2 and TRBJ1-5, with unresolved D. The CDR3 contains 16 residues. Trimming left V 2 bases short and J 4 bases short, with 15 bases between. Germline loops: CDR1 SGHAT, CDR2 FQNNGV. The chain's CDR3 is CASSLHPPSENQPQHF. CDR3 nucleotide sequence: TGTGCCAGCAGCTTACACCCCCCAAGCGAAAATCAGCCCCAGCATTTT.

The CDR3 protein is CASRPRGAGVNTEAFF. As DNA, the CDR3 is TGCGCCAGCCGACCGAGGGGCGCGGGGGTGAACACTGAAGCTTTCTTT. V usage is TRBV5-1 and J usage is TRBJ1-1; the D gene is possibly TRBD1 (5 bases). The CDR3 consists of 16 residues. Germline values: CDR1 SGHRS, CDR2 YFSETQ. V lost 7 bases and J lost 0, with 19 bases in between.

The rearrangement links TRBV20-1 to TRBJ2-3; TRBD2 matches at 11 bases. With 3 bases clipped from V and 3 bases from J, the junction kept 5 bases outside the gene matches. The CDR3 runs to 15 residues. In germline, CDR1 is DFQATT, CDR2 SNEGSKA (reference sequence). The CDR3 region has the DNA TGCAGTGCTAGGATAACTAGCGGGGGAACAGATACGCAGTATTTT. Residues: CSARITSGGTDTQYF.

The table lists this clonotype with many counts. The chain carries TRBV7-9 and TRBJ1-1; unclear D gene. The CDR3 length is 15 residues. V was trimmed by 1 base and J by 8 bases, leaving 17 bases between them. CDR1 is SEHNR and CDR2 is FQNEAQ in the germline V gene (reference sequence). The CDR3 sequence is CASSLVAGLGPEAFF. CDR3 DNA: TGTGCCAGCAGCTTAGTAGCCGGGTTAGGGCCGGAAGCTTTCTTT.

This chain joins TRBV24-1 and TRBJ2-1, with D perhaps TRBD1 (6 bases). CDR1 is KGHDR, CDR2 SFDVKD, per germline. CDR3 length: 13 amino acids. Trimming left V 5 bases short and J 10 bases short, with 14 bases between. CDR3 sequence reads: CATSATRDTEQFF. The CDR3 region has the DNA TGTGCCACCAGTGCAACCCGGGACACAGAGCAGTTCTTC.

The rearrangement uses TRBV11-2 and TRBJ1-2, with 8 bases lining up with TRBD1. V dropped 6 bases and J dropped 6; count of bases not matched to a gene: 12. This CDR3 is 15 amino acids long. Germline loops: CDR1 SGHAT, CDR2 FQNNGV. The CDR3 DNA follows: TGTGCCAGCAGAAAGACCTTCAGGGGGCGTGATGGCTACACCTTC. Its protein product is CASRKTFRGRDGYTF.

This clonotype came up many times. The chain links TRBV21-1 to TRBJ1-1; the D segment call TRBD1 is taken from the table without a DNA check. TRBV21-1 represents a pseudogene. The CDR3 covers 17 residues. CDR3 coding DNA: TGTGCCAGCAGCAAAGGGGGGCACAAGGATGAGGACACTGAAGCTTTCTTT. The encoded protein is CASSKGGHKDEDTEAFF.

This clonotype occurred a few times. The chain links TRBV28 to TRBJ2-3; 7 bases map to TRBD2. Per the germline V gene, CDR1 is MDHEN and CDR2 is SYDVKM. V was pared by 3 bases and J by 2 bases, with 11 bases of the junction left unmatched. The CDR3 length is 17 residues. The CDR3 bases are TGTGCCAGCAGTTTCGGTGTTGGAGCGGGGCCCACAGATACGCAGTATTTT. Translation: CASSFGVGAGPTDTQYF.

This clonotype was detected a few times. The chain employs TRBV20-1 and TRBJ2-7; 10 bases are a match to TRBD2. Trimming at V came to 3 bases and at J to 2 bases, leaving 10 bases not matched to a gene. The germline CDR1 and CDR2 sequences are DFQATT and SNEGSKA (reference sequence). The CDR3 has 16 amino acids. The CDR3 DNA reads TGCAGTGCTAGGTTAGCGGGAGGTGGCCCGGCCTACGAGCAGTACTTC. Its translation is CSARLAGGGPAYEQYF.

The CDR3 region has the DNA TGCGCCAGCAGCTTGACCCAAGACAGCGGACCAGCTAACTATGGCTACACCTTC. Residues: CASSLTQDSGPANYGYTF. The chain recombines TRBV5-1 with TRBJ1-2, with a weak D call TRBD1 (5 bases). The CDR3 has 18 residues. Germline values: CDR1 SGHRS, CDR2 YFSETQ. Deletions cut 1 base from V and 0 bases from J, with 19 bases between.

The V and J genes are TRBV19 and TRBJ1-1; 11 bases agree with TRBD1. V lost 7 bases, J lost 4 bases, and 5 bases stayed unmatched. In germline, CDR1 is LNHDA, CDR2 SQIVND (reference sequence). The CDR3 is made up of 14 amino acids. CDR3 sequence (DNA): TGTGCCAGTATTGCCGGGACAGGGGGCACTGAAGCTTTCTTT. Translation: CASIAGTGGTEAFF.

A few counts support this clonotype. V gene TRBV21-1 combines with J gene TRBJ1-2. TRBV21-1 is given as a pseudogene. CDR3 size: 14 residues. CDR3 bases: TGTGCCAGCAGCAAAAGGGCAGCAAACTATGGCTACACCTTC. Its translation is CASSKRAANYGYTF.

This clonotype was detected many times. The CDR3 bases are TGCAGCGTTGAAGAAACAGTTAACTATGGCTACACCTTC. Translating gives CSVEETVNYGYTF. This rearrangement joins TRBV29-1 to TRBJ1-2; unclear D gene. Trimming stripped 0 bases from V and 1 base from J, with 6 bases between. CDR3 length: 13 amino acids. From germline, CDR1 is SQVTM and CDR2 ANQGSEA. The whole variable domain, remainder taken from reference TRBV29-1 and TRBJ1-2, is SAVISQKPSRDICQRGTSLTIQCQVDSQVTMMFWYRQQPGQSLTLIATANQGSEATYESGFVIDKFPISRPNLTFSTLTVSNMSPEDSSIYLCSVEETVNYGYTFGSGTRLTVV.